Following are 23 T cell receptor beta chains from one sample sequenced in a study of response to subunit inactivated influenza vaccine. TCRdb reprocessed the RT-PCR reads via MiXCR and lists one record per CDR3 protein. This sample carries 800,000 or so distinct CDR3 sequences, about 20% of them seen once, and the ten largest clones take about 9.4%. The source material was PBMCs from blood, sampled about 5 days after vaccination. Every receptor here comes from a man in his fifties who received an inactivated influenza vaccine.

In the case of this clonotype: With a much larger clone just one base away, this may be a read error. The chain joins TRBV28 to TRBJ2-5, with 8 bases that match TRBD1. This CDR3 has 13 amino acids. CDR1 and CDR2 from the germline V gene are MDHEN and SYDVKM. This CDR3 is CASRRTGSETEYF. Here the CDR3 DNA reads TGTGCCAGCAGAAGGACAGGGTCGGAGACCGAGTACTTC. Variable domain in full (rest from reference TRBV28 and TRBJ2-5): DVKVTQSSRYLVKRTGEKVFLECVQDMDHENMFWYRQDPGLGLRLIYFSYDVKMKEKGDIPEGYSVSREKKERFSLILESASTNQTSMYLCASRRTGSETEYFGPGTRLLVL.

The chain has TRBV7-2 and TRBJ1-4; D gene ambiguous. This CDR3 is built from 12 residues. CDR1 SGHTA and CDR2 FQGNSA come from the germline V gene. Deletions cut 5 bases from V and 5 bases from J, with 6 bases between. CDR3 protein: CASSRRNEKLFF. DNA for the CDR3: TGTGCCAGCAGCCGCCGGAATGAAAAACTGTTTTTT.

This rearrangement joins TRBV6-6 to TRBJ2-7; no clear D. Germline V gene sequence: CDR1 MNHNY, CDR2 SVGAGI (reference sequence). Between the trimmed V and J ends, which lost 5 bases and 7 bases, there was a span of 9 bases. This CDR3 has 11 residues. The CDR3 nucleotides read TGTGCCAGCAGTGGTTCTGGGGAGCAGTACTTC. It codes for CASSGSGEQYF.

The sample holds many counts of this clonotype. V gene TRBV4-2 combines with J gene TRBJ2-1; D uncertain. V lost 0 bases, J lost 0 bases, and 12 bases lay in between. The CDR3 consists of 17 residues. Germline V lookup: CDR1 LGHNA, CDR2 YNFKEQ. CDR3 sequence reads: CASSQDRAESSYNEQFF. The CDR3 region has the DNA TGTGCCAGCAGCCAAGATCGGGCGGAGAGCTCCTACAATGAGCAGTTCTTC.

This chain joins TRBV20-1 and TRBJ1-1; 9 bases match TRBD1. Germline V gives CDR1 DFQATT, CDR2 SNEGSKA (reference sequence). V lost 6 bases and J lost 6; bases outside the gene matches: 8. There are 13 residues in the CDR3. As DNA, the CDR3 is TGCAGTGCCCGGGACAGGGAAGTTTCTGAAGCTTTCTTT. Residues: CSARDREVSEAFF.

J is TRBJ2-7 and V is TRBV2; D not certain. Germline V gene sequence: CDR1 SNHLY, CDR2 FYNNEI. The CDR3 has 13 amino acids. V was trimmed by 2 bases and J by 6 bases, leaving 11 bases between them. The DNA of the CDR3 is TGTGCCAGCAGTGAACTCCTAACTGCCGAGCAGTACTTC. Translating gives CASSELLTAEQYF.

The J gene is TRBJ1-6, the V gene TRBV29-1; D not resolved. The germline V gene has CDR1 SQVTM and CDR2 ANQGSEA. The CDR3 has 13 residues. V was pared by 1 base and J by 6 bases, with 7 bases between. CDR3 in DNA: TGCAGCGTTGAAGTGGCCTCTAATTCACCCCTCCACTTT. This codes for CSVEVASNSPLHF.

CDR3 region: CASGVDAGNTIYF. The CDR3 DNA is TGTGCCAGCGGAGTTGACGCTGGAAACACCATATATTTT. The gene calls are TRBV6-1 and TRBJ1-3; D not certain. V gave up 8 bases and J gave up 2 bases, with 10 bases separating them. The CDR3 runs to 13 residues. Germline lookup yields CDR1 MNHNS and CDR2 SASEGT.

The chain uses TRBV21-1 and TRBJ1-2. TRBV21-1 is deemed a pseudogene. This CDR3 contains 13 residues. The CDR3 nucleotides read TGTGCCAGCAGCAAAGTCGGACCATATGGCTACACCTTC. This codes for CASSKVGPYGYTF.

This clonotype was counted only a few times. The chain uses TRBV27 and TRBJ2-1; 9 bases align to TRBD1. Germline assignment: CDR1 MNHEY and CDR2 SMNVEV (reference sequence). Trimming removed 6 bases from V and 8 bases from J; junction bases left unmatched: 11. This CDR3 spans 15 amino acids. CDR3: CASSRRGTGYDEQFF. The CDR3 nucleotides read TGTGCCAGCAGCCGGAGGGGGACAGGGTATGATGAGCAGTTCTTC.

The CDR3 reads CAIQEEASYEQYF. The CDR3 DNA reads as TGTGCCATTCAGGAGGAGGCCTCCTACGAGCAGTACTTC. This chain connects TRBV10-3 to TRBJ2-7; possibly TRBD2 for D (5 bases). V was cut by 9 bases and J by 0 bases, with 12 bases left in between. CDR1 is ENHRY, CDR2 SYGVKD, per germline. The CDR3 spans 13 residues.

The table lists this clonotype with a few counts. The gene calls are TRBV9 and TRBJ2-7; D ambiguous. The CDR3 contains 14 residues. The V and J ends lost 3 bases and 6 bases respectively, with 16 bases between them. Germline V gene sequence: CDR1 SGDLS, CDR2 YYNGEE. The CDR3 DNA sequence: TGTGCCAGCAGCGCATACCCCGATTTAGGCGAGCAGTACTTC. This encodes CASSAYPDLGEQYF.

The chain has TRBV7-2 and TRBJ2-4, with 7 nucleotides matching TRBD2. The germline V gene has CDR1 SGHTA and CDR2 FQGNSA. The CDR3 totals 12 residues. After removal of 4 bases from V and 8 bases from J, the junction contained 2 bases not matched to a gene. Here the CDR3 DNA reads TGTGCCAGCAGCTCGGGAGGCTACATTCAGTACTTC. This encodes CASSSGGYIQYF.

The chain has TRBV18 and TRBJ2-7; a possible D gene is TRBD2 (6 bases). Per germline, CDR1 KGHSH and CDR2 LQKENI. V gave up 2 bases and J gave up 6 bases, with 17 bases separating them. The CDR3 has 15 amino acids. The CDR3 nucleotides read TGTGCCAGCTCACCAATGATAGGGCGGGGAACCGAGCAGTACTTC. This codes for CASSPMIGRGTEQYF.

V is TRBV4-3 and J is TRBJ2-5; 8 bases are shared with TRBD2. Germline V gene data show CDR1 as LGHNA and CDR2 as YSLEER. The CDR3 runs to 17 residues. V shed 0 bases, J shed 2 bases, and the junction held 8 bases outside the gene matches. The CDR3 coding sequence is TGCGCCAGCAGCCAAGACTTCCGCGGGGGGCTACAAGAGACCCAGTACTTC. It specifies CASSQDFRGGLQETQYF.

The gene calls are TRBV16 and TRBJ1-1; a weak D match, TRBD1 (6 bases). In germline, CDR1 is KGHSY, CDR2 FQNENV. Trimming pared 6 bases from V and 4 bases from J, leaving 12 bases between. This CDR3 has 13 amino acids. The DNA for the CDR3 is TGTGCCAGCAGAAACAGGGTGGGCACTGAAGCTTTCTTT. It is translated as CASRNRVGTEAFF.

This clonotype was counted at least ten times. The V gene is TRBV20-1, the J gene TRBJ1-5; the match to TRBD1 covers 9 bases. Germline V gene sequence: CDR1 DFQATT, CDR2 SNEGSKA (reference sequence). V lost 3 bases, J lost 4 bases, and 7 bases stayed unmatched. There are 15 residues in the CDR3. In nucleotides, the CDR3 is TGCAGTGCTAGGGTTGGGACAGGGATTAATCAGCCCCAGCATTTT. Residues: CSARVGTGINQPQHF.

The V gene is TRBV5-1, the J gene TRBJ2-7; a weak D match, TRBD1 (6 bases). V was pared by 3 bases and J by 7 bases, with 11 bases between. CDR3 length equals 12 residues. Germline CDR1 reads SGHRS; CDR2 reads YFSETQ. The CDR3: CASSSRGAEQYF. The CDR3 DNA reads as TGCGCCAGCAGCTCCAGGGGAGCGGAGCAGTACTTC.

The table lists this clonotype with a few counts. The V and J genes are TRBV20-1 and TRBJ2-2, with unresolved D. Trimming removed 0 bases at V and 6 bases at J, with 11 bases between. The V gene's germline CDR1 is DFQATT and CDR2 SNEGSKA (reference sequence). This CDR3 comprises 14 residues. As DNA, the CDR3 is TGCAGTGCTAGAGATGCAGTCCTGGCCGGGGAGCTGTTTTTT. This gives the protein CSARDAVLAGELFF.

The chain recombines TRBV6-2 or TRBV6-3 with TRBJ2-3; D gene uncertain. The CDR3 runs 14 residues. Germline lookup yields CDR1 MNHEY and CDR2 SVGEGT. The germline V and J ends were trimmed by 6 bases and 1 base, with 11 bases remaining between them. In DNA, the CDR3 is TGTGCCAGCAGAGAGGAACCCCGCACAGATACGCAGTATTTT. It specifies CASREEPRTDTQYF.

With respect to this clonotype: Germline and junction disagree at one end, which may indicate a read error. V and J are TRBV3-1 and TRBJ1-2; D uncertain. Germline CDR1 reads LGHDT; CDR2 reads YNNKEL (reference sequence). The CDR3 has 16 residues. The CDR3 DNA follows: TGCGCCAGCAGCCAAGAGACGAGGGTTGGGCCCCATGGCTACACCTTC. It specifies CASSQETRVGPHGYTF.

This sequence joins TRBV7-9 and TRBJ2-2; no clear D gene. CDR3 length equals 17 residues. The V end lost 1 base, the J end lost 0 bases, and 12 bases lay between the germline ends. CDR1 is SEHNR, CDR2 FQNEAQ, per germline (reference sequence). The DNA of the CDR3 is TGTGCCAGCAGCTTAGTAGTCGACATTTCGAACACCGGGGAGCTGTTTTTT. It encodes CASSLVVDISNTGELFF.

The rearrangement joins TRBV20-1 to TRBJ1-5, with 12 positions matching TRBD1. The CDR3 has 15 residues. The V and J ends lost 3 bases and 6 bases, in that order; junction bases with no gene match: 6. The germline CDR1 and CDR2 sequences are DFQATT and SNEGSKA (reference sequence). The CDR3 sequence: CSASGTGGGGQPQHF. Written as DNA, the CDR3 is TGCAGTGCTAGTGGGACAGGGGGCGGCGGTCAGCCCCAGCATTTT.